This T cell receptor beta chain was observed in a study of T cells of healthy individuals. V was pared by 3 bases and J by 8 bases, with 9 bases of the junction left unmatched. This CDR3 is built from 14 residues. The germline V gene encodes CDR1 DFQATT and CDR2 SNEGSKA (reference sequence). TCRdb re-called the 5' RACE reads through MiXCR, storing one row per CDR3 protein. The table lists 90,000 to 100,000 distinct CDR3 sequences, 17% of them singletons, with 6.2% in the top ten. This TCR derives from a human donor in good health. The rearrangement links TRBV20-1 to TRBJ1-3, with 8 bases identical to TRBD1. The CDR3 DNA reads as TGCAGTGCTAGGACAGGGGTACGGGGAGACACCATATATTTT. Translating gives CSARTGVRGDTIYF.